The 30 T cell receptor beta chains in this list originate from one sample, sequenced in a study of PD-1 blockade in classical Hodgkin lymphoma. The assay was immunoSEQ multiplex PCR, and TCRdb's table has in-frame clones only and misses some. The table lists roughly 45,000 clones, around 72% of them singletons. There was relapse after autologous stem cell transplantation in every patient, and there was variation in brentuximab vedotin exposure. The source material was peripheral blood mononuclear cells (PBMCs), sampled before the second cycle of nivolumab. The receptors shown here come from a human donor with classical Hodgkin lymphoma.

Here the CDR3 DNA reads TGTGCCAGCAGTTACTCGACTTCCTACAATGAGCAGTTCTTC. Encoded protein: CASSYSTSYNEQFF. The chain combines TRBV6-5 with TRBJ2-1; D is unresolved. The ends were cut back, 0 bases at V and 1 base at J, with 4 bases in the middle. CDR1 and CDR2 (germline): MNHEY, SVGAGI. The CDR3 runs to 14 residues.

The genes are TRBV6-5 and TRBJ1-3, with TRBD1 as a possible D gene (6 bases). Trimming shortened V by 5 bases and J by 0 bases, and 11 bases separated the two germline ends. From germline, CDR1 is MNHEY and CDR2 SVGAGI. The CDR3 length is 15 residues. The CDR3 DNA follows: TGTGCCAGCAGTAGAAACAGGGCCTCTGGAAACACCATATATTTT. Protein sequence: CASSRNRASGNTIYF.

The CDR3 protein is CASSPHGNTEAFF. As DNA, the CDR3 is TGTGCCAGCAGCCCCCATGGGAACACTGAAGCTTTCTTT. The chain combines TRBV7-3 with TRBJ1-1; D not certain. There are 13 residues in the CDR3. The V gene lost 5 bases and the J gene lost 1 base, with 8 bases spanning the gap. Germline-derived CDR1 and CDR2 are SGHTA and FQGTGA.

This clone appeared a single time. The J gene is TRBJ1-1, the V gene TRBV6-5; a possible D gene is TRBD1 (5 bases). Trimming took off 0 bases at V and 7 bases at J, with 15 bases between the two ends. From germline, CDR1 is MNHEY and CDR2 SVGAGI. The CDR3 runs 15 residues. CDR3 DNA: TGTGCCAGCAGTTACTCTTGGGACGAGACTCGTGAAGCTTTCTTT. The encoded protein is CASSYSWDETREAFF.

There are a few counts of this clone. The J gene is TRBJ2-7, the V gene TRBV7-9; D is undetermined. Germline loops: CDR1 SEHNR, CDR2 FQNEAQ (reference sequence). The CDR3 consists of 12 residues. V lost 6 bases and J 6 bases, leaving 12 bases between the germline ends. In DNA, the CDR3 is TGTGCCAGCAGTCCGCCGTTGGGCGAGCAGTACTTC. Translation: CASSPPLGEQYF.

The sample holds one count of this clone. V gene TRBV5-4 combines with J gene TRBJ1-2; maybe TRBD1 (5 bases). The V gene's germline CDR1 is SGHNT and CDR2 YYREEE (reference sequence). CDR3 length equals 13 residues. V gave up 2 bases and J gave up 6 bases, with 11 bases separating them. The CDR3 coding sequence is TGTGCCAGCAGCTTTCCAGGGTTTCATGGCTACACCTTC. Its protein product is CASSFPGFHGYTF.

This clone was observed a single time. The chain is built from TRBV29-1 and TRBJ1-2; D remains ambiguous. Looked up from germline, CDR1 is SQVTM and CDR2 is ANQGSEA. Trimming took 4 bases from V and 3 from J, leaving 18 bases between them. There are 15 residues in the CDR3. This CDR3 is CSVGEIGLGYYGYTF. CDR3 coding DNA: TGCAGCGTTGGGGAGATAGGATTAGGGTACTATGGCTACACCTTC.

The chain links TRBV11-3 to TRBJ1-1; maybe TRBD1 (5 bases). The germline V and J ends were trimmed by 8 bases and 3 bases, with 13 bases remaining between them. CDR3 length: 13 amino acids. Germline CDR1 reads SGHNT; CDR2 reads YENEEA. The CDR3 DNA reads TGTGCCAGCGGGGTGGGGGGAGACACTGAAGCTTTCTTT. It specifies CASGVGGDTEAFF.

The chain employs TRBV4-2 and TRBJ2-3; 7 nucleotides align to TRBD1. Losses at the gene ends were 6 bases for V and 5 bases for J; bases not matched to a gene: 2. This CDR3 is built from 12 residues. Germline loops: CDR1 LGHNA, CDR2 YNFKEQ. CDR3 sequence reads: CASSGTEDTQYF. The CDR3 nucleotides are TGTGCCAGCAGTGGGACAGAAGATACGCAGTATTTT.

This clone appeared a single time. The rearrangement uses TRBV9 and TRBJ1-1; 7 bases match TRBD1. From germline, CDR1 is SGDLS and CDR2 YYNGEE. V lost 0 bases and J lost 3; bases outside the gene matches: 11. The CDR3 totals 17 residues. CDR3: CASSVVEGAGRDTEAFF. The CDR3 region has the DNA TGTGCCAGCAGCGTAGTTGAGGGGGCAGGGCGTGACACTGAAGCTTTCTTT.

The rearrangement uses TRBV7-9 and TRBJ1-3; D perhaps matches TRBD1 (6 bases). The ends were cut back, 1 base at V and 10 bases at J, with 23 bases in the middle. The CDR3 has 17 residues. Germline CDR1 and CDR2: SEHNR and FQNEAQ (reference sequence). CDR3 nucleotides: TGTGCCAGCAGCTTAGAGCGGGGTCAGGGGCCCCGAGGAACCATATATTTT. Amino acids: CASSLERGQGPRGTIYF. The entire variable domain, with the rest obtained from reference TRBV7-9 and TRBJ1-3, is as follows: DTGVSQNPRHKITKRGQNVTFRCDPISEHNRLYWYRQTLGQGPEFLTYFQNEAQLEKSRLLSDRFSAERPKGSFSTLEIQRTEQGDSAMYLCASSLERGQGPRGTIYFGEGSWLTVV.

The J gene is TRBJ1-1, the V gene TRBV28, with D tentatively TRBD1 (6 bases). Germline CDR1 and CDR2: MDHEN and SYDVKM. V lost 7 bases, J lost 0 bases, and 9 bases lay in between. The CDR3 spans 13 residues. The CDR3 region is CASTTGLNTEAFF. The CDR3 nucleotides read TGTGCCAGCACCACAGGGCTGAACACTGAAGCTTTCTTT.

This chain links TRBV4-2 with TRBJ2-7; TRBD2 matches at 7 bases. The CDR3 has 15 residues. Germline trimming cut 0 bases from V and 0 bases from J; bases unmatched to any gene: 2. CDR1 is LGHNA and CDR2 is YNFKEQ in the germline V gene. The CDR3 sequence: CASSQDASGSYEQYF. Here the CDR3 DNA reads TGTGCCAGCAGCCAAGATGCTAGCGGCTCCTACGAGCAGTACTTC.

This chain connects TRBV19 to TRBJ1-1; D gene uncertain. In germline, CDR1 is LNHDA, CDR2 SQIVND (reference sequence). The CDR3 sequence is 15 residues long. V lost 6 bases, J lost 1 base, and 15 bases lay in between. The CDR3 bases are TGTGCCAGTAGCGCCCTAAGTGGGAAGAACACTGAAGCTTTCTTT. It yields the protein CASSALSGKNTEAFF.

There are a few counts of this clone. V is TRBV9 and J is TRBJ2-3; TRBD2 matches 10 bases. The CDR3 consists of 15 residues. Germline CDR1 SGDLS, CDR2 YYNGEE. Trimming took 6 bases from V and 2 from J; bases not matched to a gene: 6. CDR3 sequence reads: CASTKTSGVTDTQYF. The CDR3 DNA sequence: TGTGCCAGCACCAAAACTAGCGGGGTCACAGATACGCAGTATTTT. Full variable domain (missing parts from reference TRBV9 and TRBJ2-3): DSGVTQTPKHLITATGQRVTLRCSPRSGDLSVYWYQQSLDQGLQFLIQYYNGEERAKGNILERFSAQQFPDLHSELNLSSLELGDSALYFCASTKTSGVTDTQYFGPGTRLTVL.

The chain joins TRBV18 to TRBJ1-1; no reliable D call. V lost 8 bases and J 3 bases, leaving 10 bases between the germline ends. This CDR3 is built from 12 residues. Germline V gives CDR1 KGHSH, CDR2 LQKENI. Here the CDR3 reads CASHVGDTEAFF. The CDR3, as DNA: TGTGCCAGCCACGTGGGAGACACTGAAGCTTTCTTT.

This chain links TRBV2 with TRBJ1-4; 7 nucleotides match TRBD1. The trim removed 6 bases at V and 0 bases at J, leaving 4 bases unmatched. In germline, CDR1 is SNHLY, CDR2 FYNNEI. The CDR3 has 15 residues. CDR3 coding DNA: TGTGCCAGCAGGAAGACAGGGACAACTAATGAAAAACTGTTTTTT. Its protein product is CASRKTGTTNEKLFF.

The chain uses TRBV29-1 and TRBJ1-5, with a weak D call TRBD1 (5 bases). Trimming pared 5 bases from V and 5 bases from J, leaving 16 bases between. The CDR3 totals 14 residues. CDR1 is SQVTM, CDR2 ANQGSEA, per germline. The CDR3 bases are TGCAGCGTTAGGAACCGAGACAGTGATCAGCCCCAGCATTTT. Residues: CSVRNRDSDQPQHF. Based on the CDR3 plus reference TRBV29-1 and TRBJ1-5, the full variable domain is SAVISQKPSRDICQRGTSLTIQCQVDSQVTMMFWYRQQPGQSLTLIATANQGSEATYESGFVIDKFPISRPNLTFSTLTVSNMSPEDSSIYLCSVRNRDSDQPQHFGDGTRLSIL.

The table lists this clone with a count of one. V and J are TRBV6-5 and TRBJ1-1; D remains ambiguous. The germline V gene encodes CDR1 MNHEY and CDR2 SVGAGI. This CDR3 has 13 amino acids. V lost 0 bases to trimming and J lost 4 bases, with 6 bases between them. The CDR3 DNA sequence: TGTGCCAGCAGTTACTCGGAGGGCACTGAAGCTTTCTTT. It specifies CASSYSEGTEAFF.

This clone was found a few times. The chain uses TRBV30 and TRBJ2-7; TRBD1 might be the D (6 bases). V was pared by 2 bases and J by 4 bases, with 12 bases between. This CDR3 contains 13 residues. Germline V gives CDR1 GTSNPN, CDR2 SVGIG (reference sequence). The CDR3 region has the DNA TGTGCCTGGAGTTTAGGGCAGGGGTACGAGCAGTACTTC. It specifies CAWSLGQGYEQYF.

This clone showed up just once. V and J are TRBV4-3 and TRBJ2-7; D remains ambiguous. Germline values: CDR1 LGHNA, CDR2 YSLEER. This CDR3 has 13 amino acids. The V end was cut by 3 bases, the J end by 2 bases, with 8 bases between. CDR3 in amino acids: CASSHGATYEQYF. The CDR3 DNA reads TGCGCCAGCAGCCACGGAGCGACCTACGAGCAGTACTTC.

By sample share, this clone is medium-sized (0.01 to 0.1%). The gene calls are TRBV19 and TRBJ1-1; D remains ambiguous. V lost 3 bases to trimming and J lost 7 bases, with 12 bases between them. The germline V gene has CDR1 LNHDA and CDR2 SQIVND (reference sequence). The CDR3 covers 13 residues. CDR3 nucleotides: TGTGCCAGTAGTATCCACCCTCGTATTGAAGCTTTCTTT. Translated: CASSIHPRIEAFF.

The J gene is TRBJ2-7, the V gene TRBV29-1; TRBD1 is a possible D gene (6 bases). V lost 7 bases to trimming and J lost 1 base, with 11 bases between them. The CDR3 extends over 12 amino acids. Germline assignment: CDR1 SQVTM and CDR2 ANQGSEA. Written as DNA, the CDR3 is TGCAGCGCTACACAGGGATCCTACGAGCAGTACTTC. Protein: CSATQGSYEQYF.

In this sample, this clone turned up a few times. The V gene is TRBV9, the J gene TRBJ1-2, with TRBD1 matching 9 bases. CDR1 and CDR2 (germline): SGDLS, YYNGEE. The CDR3 has 16 residues. V lost 6 bases to trimming and J lost 3 bases; unmatched junction nucleotides: 12. The CDR3 reads CASNQRRDRVDYGYTF. CDR3 DNA: TGTGCCAGCAACCAAAGAAGGGACAGGGTCGACTATGGCTACACCTTC. Using reference TRBV9 and TRBJ1-2 for the parts outside the CDR3, the full variable domain is DSGVTQTPKHLITATGQRVTLRCSPRSGDLSVYWYQQSLDQGLQFLIQYYNGEERAKGNILERFSAQQFPDLHSELNLSSLELGDSALYFCASNQRRDRVDYGYTFGSGTRLTVV.

This chain uses TRBV4-1 with TRBJ2-1; TRBD2 agrees at 14 bases. Germline trimming cut 2 bases from V and 7 bases from J; bases unmatched to any gene: 4. The CDR3 spans 16 residues. Germline loops: CDR1 MGHRA, CDR2 YSYEKL. As DNA, the CDR3 is TGCGCCAGCAGCCAAATGGGACTAGCGGGAGTAAATGAGCAGTTCTTC. As protein: CASSQMGLAGVNEQFF.

The genes are TRBV6-5 and TRBJ2-7, with TRBD2 matching over 10 bases. The CDR3 spans 14 residues. Germline V CDR1 and CDR2: MNHEY, SVGAGI. V shed 8 bases and J 6 bases; nucleotides not matched to a gene: 10. The CDR3: CASHSSGSVREQYF. DNA of the CDR3: TGTGCCAGCCATTCTAGCGGGAGTGTCCGCGAGCAGTACTTC.

This chain joins TRBV6-5 and TRBJ2-7; the match to TRBD1 covers 10 bases. Germline-derived CDR1 and CDR2 are MNHEY and SVGAGI. The trim removed 6 bases at V and 2 bases at J, leaving 7 bases unmatched. The CDR3 loop spans 15 amino acids. In DNA form, the CDR3 reads TGTGCCAGCAGCTCCCGGGACAGGGGAACCTACGAGCAGTACTTC. Amino acid sequence: CASSSRDRGTYEQYF.

The chain combines TRBV30 with TRBJ2-2, with 7 nucleotides matching TRBD1. V lost 5 bases and J lost 6; bases outside the gene matches: 3. CDR3 length: 12 amino acids. CDR1 GTSNPN and CDR2 SVGIG come from the germline V gene (reference sequence). CDR3 nucleotide sequence: TGTGCCTGGGACAGGGCGGCCGGGGAGCTGTTTTTT. The encoded protein is CAWDRAAGELFF.

The chain has TRBV9 and TRBJ2-1; possibly TRBD2 for D (6 bases). V was cut by 0 bases and J by 6 bases, with 19 bases left in between. CDR1 SGDLS and CDR2 YYNGEE come from the germline V gene. CDR3 size: 17 residues. CDR3 sequence: CASSVGSGGSWGNEQFF. For the CDR3, the DNA is TGTGCCAGCAGCGTAGGAAGCGGAGGGAGCTGGGGCAATGAGCAGTTCTTC. The full variable domain, in which reference TRBV9 and TRBJ2-1 provide the parts outside the CDR3, is DSGVTQTPKHLITATGQRVTLRCSPRSGDLSVYWYQQSLDQGLQFLIQYYNGEERAKGNILERFSAQQFPDLHSELNLSSLELGDSALYFCASSVGSGGSWGNEQFFGPGTRLTVL.

The J gene is TRBJ2-7, the V gene TRBV29-1, with a weak D call TRBD2 (6 bases). V shed 6 bases and J shed 3 bases, with 12 bases lying between them. Germline lookup yields CDR1 SQVTM and CDR2 ANQGSEA. CDR3 size: 12 residues. Here the CDR3 DNA reads TGCAGCGTGTCCGGGACTTTCTACGAGCAGTACTTC. As protein: CSVSGTFYEQYF.